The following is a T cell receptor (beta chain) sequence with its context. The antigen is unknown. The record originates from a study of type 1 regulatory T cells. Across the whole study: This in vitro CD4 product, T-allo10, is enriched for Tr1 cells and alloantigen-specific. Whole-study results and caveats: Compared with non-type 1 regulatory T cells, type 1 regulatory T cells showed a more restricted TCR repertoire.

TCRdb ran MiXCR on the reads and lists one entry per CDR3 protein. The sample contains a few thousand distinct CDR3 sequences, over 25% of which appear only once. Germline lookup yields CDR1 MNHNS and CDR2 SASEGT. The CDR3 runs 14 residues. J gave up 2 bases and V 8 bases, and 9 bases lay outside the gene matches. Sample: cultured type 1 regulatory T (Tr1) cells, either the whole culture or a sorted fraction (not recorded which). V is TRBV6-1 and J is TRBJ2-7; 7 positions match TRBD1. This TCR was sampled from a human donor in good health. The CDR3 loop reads CASGLRDRAYEQYF. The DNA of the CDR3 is TGTGCCAGCGGTCTCCGAGACAGGGCCTACGAGCAGTACTTC.